A single sample is the source of the 14 T cell receptor beta chains below, sequenced in a study of T cells in Graves' hyperthyroidism and ophthalmopathy. RNA transcripts served as the template for amplifying TCR beta CDR3 regions. When the TCR CDR3 underwent first-round RT-PCR, the HTBI primer set was used. MiXCR, applied by TCRdb to the multiplex PCR reads, yields one record per CDR3 protein. The data contain some 300,000 distinct CDR3 sequences, 15% to 20% of them singletons. The sequenced material came from blood. The source is a man in his forties or fifties with Graves' ophthalmopathy.

J is TRBJ1-3 and V is TRBV15, with unresolved D. V lost 2 bases, J lost 4 bases, and 9 bases lay in between. The CDR3 has 14 residues. CDR1 and CDR2 (germline): LNHNV, YYDKDF (reference sequence). The CDR3 DNA is TGTGCCACCAGCAGACAGAGCGAAGGAAACACCATATATTTT. This sequence encodes CATSRQSEGNTIYF.

The chain carries TRBV24-1 and TRBJ2-2; 7 bases fit TRBD2. Germline V gives CDR1 KGHDR, CDR2 SFDVKD. V dropped 7 bases and J dropped 7; count of bases not matched to a gene: 11. This CDR3 region has 15 residues. The DNA for the CDR3 is TGTGCCACCAGCAGGACTAGGGAGAGGATCGGGGAGCTGTTTTTT. It codes for CATSRTRERIGELFF.

This clonotype came up a few times. The V and J genes are TRBV7-3 and TRBJ1-2, with D unresolved. Germline CDR1 is SGHTA and CDR2 is FQGTGA. V lost 5 bases to trimming and J lost 8 bases, with 12 bases between them. The CDR3 loop spans 12 amino acids. CDR3 coding DNA: TGTGCCAGCAGCCCGTACGGTAGGGGCTACACCTTC. Translating gives CASSPYGRGYTF.

The table lists this clonotype with a few counts. The V call is TRBV13, the J call TRBJ2-1; D unresolved. This CDR3 spans 13 amino acids. Per the germline V gene, CDR1 is PRHDT and CDR2 is FYEKMQ (reference sequence). V was trimmed by 1 base and J by 5 bases, leaving 6 bases between them. CDR3 sequence (DNA): TGTGCCAGCAGCTTAGCTTGGGACAATGAGCAGTTCTTC. Amino acids: CASSLAWDNEQFF.

This clonotype was picked up many times. The rearrangement uses TRBV7-9 and TRBJ2-7, with 7 bases fitting TRBD2. Trimming cost V 4 bases and J 2 bases; bases outside gene matches: 8. This CDR3 region has 15 residues. The germline V gene encodes CDR1 SEHNR and CDR2 FQNEAQ (reference sequence). The chain's CDR3 is CASSSPIGRPYEQYF. The CDR3 region has the DNA TGTGCCAGCAGCTCTCCTATCGGGAGGCCCTACGAGCAGTACTTC.

The chain carries TRBV7-9 and TRBJ2-7; D gene uncertain. Trimming took 5 bases from V and 0 from J, leaving 11 bases between them. Germline V gene lookup returns CDR1 SEHNR and CDR2 FQNEAQ (reference sequence). The CDR3 consists of 14 residues. CDR3 sequence: CASSPNTFSYEQYF. CDR3 sequence (DNA): TGTGCCAGCAGCCCAAATACGTTCTCCTACGAGCAGTACTTC. The full variable domain, rest sourced from reference TRBV7-9 and TRBJ2-7, is DTGVSQNPRHKITKRGQNVTFRCDPISEHNRLYWYRQTLGQGPEFLTYFQNEAQLEKSRLLSDRFSAERPKGSFSTLEIQRTEQGDSAMYLCASSPNTFSYEQYFGPGTRLTVT.

This chain links TRBV29-1 with TRBJ2-1, with 9 bases aligning to TRBD2. The CDR3 contains 15 residues. In germline, CDR1 is SQVTM, CDR2 ANQGSEA. V was clipped by 4 bases and J by 5 bases; unmatched bases: 9. CDR3 nucleotide sequence: TGCAGCGTTGCACTCGGGACTAGCCCCCACAATGAGCAGTTCTTC. The encoded protein is CSVALGTSPHNEQFF.

In this sample, this clonotype turned up many times. The genes are TRBV3-1 and TRBJ1-2; TRBD1 is a possible D gene (5 bases). The V and J ends lost 0 bases and 4 bases respectively, with 18 bases between them. Germline V gene data show CDR1 as LGHDT and CDR2 as YNNKEL (reference sequence). The CDR3 extends over 17 amino acids. This CDR3 reads CASSQEAGTGAGYGYTF. The CDR3 DNA follows: TGTGCCAGCAGCCAAGAGGCGGGAACAGGTGCTGGCTATGGCTACACCTTC.

A few counts support this clonotype. This chain connects TRBV11-2 to TRBJ2-5; D possibly corresponds to TRBD2 (5 bases). Germline values: CDR1 SGHAT, CDR2 FQNNGV. The V and J ends lost 2 bases and 4 bases respectively, with 8 bases between them. This CDR3 contains 13 residues. The DNA of the CDR3 is TGTGCCAGCAGCTTAAGCGGAGCAGAGACCCAGTACTTC. As protein: CASSLSGAETQYF.

V and J are TRBV9 and TRBJ1-2; TRBD1 agrees at 8 bases. The ends lost 4 bases at V and 6 bases at J; junction bases unmatched: 11. This CDR3 spans 15 amino acids. Germline CDR1 and CDR2: SGDLS and YYNGEE. The CDR3 DNA follows: TGTGCCAGCAGCCCCATTCCCGGACAGGGACATGGCTACACCTTC. This translates into CASSPIPGQGHGYTF.

On this clonotype itself: At one end, the junction sequence differs from germline, possibly due to a read error. The gene calls are TRBV6-4 and TRBJ2-2, with 10 bases identical to TRBD1. Per germline, CDR1 MRHNA and CDR2 SNTAGT. The CDR3 is 14 residues long. The CDR3 coding sequence is TGTGCCAACAGTGGACAGGGGGACACCGGGGAGCTGTTTTTT. Its protein is CANSGQGDTGELFF.

The V gene is TRBV2, the J gene TRBJ2-7; 9 nucleotides match TRBD1. Looked up from germline, CDR1 is SNHLY and CDR2 is FYNNEI. V was pared by 7 bases and J by 3 bases, with 4 bases of the junction left unmatched. The CDR3 spans 13 residues. CDR3: CASKADRGYEQYF. As DNA, the CDR3 is TGTGCCAGCAAAGCGGACAGGGGCTACGAGCAGTACTTC.

There are a few counts of this clonotype. The chain has TRBV4-2 and TRBJ2-7, with 11 bases aligning to TRBD2. Per germline, CDR1 LGHNA and CDR2 YNFKEQ. V lost 1 base to trimming and J lost 0 bases; unmatched junction nucleotides: 2. The CDR3 is 16 amino acids. The chain's CDR3 is CASSQGLAGNSYEQYF. The DNA of the CDR3 is TGTGCCAGCAGCCAAGGACTAGCGGGAAACTCCTACGAGCAGTACTTC.

V gene TRBV12-3 or TRBV12-4 combines with J gene TRBJ2-2; D remains unclear. CDR3 length equals 12 residues. V dropped 7 bases and J dropped 7 bases, with 10 bases sitting between them. The chain's CDR3 is CASTLRGGELFF. The CDR3 DNA reads TGTGCCAGCACCCTGCGAGGCGGGGAGCTGTTTTTT.